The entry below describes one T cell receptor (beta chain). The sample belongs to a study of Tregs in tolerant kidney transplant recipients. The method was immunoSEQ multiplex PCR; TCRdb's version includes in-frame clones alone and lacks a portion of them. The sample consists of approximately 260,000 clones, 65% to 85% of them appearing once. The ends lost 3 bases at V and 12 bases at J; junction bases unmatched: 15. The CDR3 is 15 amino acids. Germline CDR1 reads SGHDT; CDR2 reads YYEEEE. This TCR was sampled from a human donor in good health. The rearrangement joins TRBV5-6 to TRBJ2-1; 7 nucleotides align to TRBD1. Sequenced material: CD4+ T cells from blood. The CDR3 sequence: CASSSGTVNDRTQFF. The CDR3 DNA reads TGTGCCAGCAGCTCCGGGACAGTCAATGATAGGACGCAGTTCTTC. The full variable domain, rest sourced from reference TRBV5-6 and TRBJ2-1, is DAGVTQSPTHLIKTRGQQVTLRCSPKSGHDTVSWYQQALGQGPQFIFQYYEEEERQRGNFPDRFSGHQFPNYSSELNVNALLLGDSALYLCASSSGTVNDRTQFFGPGTRLTVL.